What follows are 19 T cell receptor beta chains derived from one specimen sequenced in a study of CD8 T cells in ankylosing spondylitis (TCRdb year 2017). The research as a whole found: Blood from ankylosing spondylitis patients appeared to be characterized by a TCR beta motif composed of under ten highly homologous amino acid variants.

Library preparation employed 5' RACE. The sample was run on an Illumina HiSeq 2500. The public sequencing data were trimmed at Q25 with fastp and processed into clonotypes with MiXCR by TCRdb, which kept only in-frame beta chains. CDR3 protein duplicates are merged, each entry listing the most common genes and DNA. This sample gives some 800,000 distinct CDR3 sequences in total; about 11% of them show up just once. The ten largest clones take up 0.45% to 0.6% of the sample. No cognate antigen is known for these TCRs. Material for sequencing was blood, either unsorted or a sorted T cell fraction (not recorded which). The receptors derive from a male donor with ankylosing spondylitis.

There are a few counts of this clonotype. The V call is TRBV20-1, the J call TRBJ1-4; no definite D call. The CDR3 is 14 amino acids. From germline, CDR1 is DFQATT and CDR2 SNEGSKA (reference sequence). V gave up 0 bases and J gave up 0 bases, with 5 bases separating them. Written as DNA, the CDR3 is TGCAGTGCTAGAGATCTACCAACTAATGAAAAACTGTTTTTT. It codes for CSARDLPTNEKLFF.

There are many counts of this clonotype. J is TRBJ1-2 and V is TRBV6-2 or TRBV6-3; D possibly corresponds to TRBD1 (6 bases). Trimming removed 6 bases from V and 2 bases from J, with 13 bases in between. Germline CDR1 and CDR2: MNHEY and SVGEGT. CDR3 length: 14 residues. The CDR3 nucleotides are TGTGCCAGCAGCGACAGGCGGGGAAACTATGGCTACACCTTC. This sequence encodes CASSDRRGNYGYTF.

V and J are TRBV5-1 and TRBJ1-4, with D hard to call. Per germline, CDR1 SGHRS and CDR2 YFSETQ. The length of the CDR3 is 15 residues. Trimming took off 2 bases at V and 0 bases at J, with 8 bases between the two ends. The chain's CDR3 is CASSFDTATNEKLFF. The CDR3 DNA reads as TGCGCCAGCAGCTTCGACACCGCAACTAATGAAAAACTGTTTTTT.

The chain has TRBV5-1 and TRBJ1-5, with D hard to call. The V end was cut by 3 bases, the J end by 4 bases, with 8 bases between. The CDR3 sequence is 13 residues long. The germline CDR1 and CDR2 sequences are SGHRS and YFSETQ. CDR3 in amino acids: CASSSGVNQPQHF. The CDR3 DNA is TGCGCCAGCAGCTCGGGTGTAAATCAGCCCCAGCATTTT.

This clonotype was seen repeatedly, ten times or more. CDR3 loop: CSVRTGFSSYEQYF. The CDR3 DNA is TGCAGCGTCCGGACAGGGTTTAGCTCCTACGAGCAGTACTTC. The chain has TRBV29-1 and TRBJ2-7; 8 bases line up with TRBD1. With V trimmed by 6 bases and J by 0 bases, 7 bases remained unmatched. Germline lookup yields CDR1 SQVTM and CDR2 ANQGSEA. The CDR3 totals 14 residues.

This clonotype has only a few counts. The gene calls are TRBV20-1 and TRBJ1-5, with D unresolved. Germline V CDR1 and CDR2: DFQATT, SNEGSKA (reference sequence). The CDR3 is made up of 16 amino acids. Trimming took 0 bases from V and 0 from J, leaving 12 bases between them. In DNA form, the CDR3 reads TGCAGTGCTAGAGATCTCGGCAGTTATAGCAATCAGCCCCAGCATTTT. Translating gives CSARDLGSYSNQPQHF.

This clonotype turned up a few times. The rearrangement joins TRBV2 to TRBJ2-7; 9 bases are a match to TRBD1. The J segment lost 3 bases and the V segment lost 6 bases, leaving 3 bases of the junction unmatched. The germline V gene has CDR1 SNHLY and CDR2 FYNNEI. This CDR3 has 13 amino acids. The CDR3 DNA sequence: TGTGCCAGCAGGGGACAGGGTATCTACGAGCAGTACTTC. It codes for CASRGQGIYEQYF.

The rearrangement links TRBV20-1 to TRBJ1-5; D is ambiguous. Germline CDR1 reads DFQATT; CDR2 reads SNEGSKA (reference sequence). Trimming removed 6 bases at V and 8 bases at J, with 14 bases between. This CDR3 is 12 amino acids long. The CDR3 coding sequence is TGCAGTGCCCTCAAGCCTGGGGAGCCCCAGCATTTT. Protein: CSALKPGEPQHF.

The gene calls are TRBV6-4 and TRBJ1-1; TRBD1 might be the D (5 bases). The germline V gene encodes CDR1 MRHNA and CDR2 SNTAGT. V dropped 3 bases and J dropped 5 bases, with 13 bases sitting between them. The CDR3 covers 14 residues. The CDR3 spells CASSDSQGSTEAFF. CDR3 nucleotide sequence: TGTGCCAGCAGTGATTCCCAGGGTAGTACTGAAGCTTTCTTT.

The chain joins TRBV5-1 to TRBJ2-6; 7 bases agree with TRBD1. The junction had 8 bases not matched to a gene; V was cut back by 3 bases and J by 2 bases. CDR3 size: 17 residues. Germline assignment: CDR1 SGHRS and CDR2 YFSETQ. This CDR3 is CASSSGPTGTGANVLTF. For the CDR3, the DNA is TGCGCCAGCAGCTCCGGACCGACAGGGACTGGGGCCAACGTCCTGACTTTC.

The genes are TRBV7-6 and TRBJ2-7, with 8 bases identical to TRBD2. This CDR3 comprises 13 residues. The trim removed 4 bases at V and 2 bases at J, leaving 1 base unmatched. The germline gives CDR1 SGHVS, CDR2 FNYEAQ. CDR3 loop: CASSSSGPYEQYF. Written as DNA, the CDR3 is TGTGCCAGCAGCTCTAGCGGGCCCTACGAGCAGTACTTC.

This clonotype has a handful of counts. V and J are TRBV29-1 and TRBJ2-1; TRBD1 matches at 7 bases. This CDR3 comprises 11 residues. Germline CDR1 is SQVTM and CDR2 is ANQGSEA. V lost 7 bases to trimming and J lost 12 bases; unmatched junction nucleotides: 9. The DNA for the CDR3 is TGCAGCGGATCCGACAGGGTGGGGCAGTTCTTC. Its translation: CSGSDRVGQFF.

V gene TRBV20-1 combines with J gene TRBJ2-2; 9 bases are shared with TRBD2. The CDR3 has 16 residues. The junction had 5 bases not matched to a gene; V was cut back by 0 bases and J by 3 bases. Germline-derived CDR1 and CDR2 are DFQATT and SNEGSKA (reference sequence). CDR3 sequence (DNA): TGCAGTGCTAGAGATCCGTCTAGCGGGGACACCGGGGAGCTGTTTTTT. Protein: CSARDPSSGDTGELFF.

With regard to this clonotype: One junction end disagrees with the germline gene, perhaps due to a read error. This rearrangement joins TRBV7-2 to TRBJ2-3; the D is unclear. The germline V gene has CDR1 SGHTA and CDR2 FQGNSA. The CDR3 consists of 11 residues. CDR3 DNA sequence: TGTGCCAGCAGCTTACGAGATATGCAGTATTTT. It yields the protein CASSLRDMQYF.

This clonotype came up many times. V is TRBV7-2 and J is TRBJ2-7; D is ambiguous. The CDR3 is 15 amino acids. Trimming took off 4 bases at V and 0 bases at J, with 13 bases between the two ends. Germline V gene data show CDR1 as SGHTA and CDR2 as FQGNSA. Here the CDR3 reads CASSYRHRSSYEQYF. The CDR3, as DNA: TGTGCCAGCAGCTACCGACATCGTAGCTCCTACGAGCAGTACTTC.

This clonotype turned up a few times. CDR3 nucleotide sequence: TGCAGTGCTAGAGATCAAGGGACAGAGTATGGCTACACCTTC. Protein product: CSARDQGTEYGYTF. V gene TRBV20-1 combines with J gene TRBJ1-2, with 7 bases lining up with TRBD1. CDR3 length: 14 amino acids. Losses at the gene ends were 0 bases for V and 5 bases for J; bases not matched to a gene: 6. From germline, CDR1 is DFQATT and CDR2 SNEGSKA (reference sequence).

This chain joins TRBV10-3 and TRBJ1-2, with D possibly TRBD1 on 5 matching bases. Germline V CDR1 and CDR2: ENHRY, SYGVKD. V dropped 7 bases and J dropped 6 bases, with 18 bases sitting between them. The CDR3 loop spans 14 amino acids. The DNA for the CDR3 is TGTGCCATCAAGGCGGGGTCGGGGGACGATGGCTACACCTTC. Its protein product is CAIKAGSGDDGYTF.

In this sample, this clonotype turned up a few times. CDR3 in amino acids: CASSDSEYSYNEQFF. CDR3 DNA sequence: TGTGCCAGCAGTGATAGTGAGTACTCCTACAATGAGCAGTTCTTC. The chain combines TRBV25-1 with TRBJ2-1; no clear D. CDR1 is MGHDK and CDR2 is SYGVNS in the germline V gene. CDR3 length equals 15 residues. V lost 3 bases, J lost 0 bases, and 9 bases lay in between.

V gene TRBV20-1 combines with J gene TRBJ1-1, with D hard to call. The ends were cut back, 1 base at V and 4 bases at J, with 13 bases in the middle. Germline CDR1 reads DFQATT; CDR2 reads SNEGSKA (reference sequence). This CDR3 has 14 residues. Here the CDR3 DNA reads TGCAGTGCTAGAGTCTCCGCCCCAGTCACTGAAGCTTTCTTT. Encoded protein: CSARVSAPVTEAFF.